This record concerns one TCR beta chain sequence. Its antigen is undetermined. This record comes from a study of cytomegalovirus exposure and HLA in healthy donors. Study-level findings and limits: The classifier, whose performance was assessed in both the original and validation cohorts, reportedly diagnosed cytomegalovirus status with high specificity and sensitivity. Most CMV-associated TCR beta chains appeared HLA-restricted in a later analysis. What TCR beta sequences reportedly achieved was accurate prediction of HLA-A and HLA-B alleles in most subjects. Sequence variants that were highly shared formed a cluster that was likely a sequencing artifact.

PCR used 60 Vbeta primers and 13 Jbeta primers. The table came from immunoSEQ multiplex PCR; TCRdb's copy has only in-frame clones and leaves some out. Of 110,000 or so clones listed, about 72% are singletons. Germline values: CDR1 KGHSH, CDR2 LQKENI. This CDR3 is built from 16 residues. The trim removed 3 bases at V and 7 bases at J, leaving 7 bases unmatched. The sequence came from a middle-aged man in good health and CMV-seropositive. The sequenced sample consisted of PBMCs. V and J are TRBV18 and TRBJ2-1, with TRBD2 matching 12 bases. CDR3 region: CASSPILGTSGNEQFF. The CDR3 coding sequence is TGTGCCAGCTCACCTATCCTAGGGACTAGCGGGAATGAGCAGTTCTTC.